This T cell receptor beta chain was sequenced in a study of shared clonotypes between healthy human individuals. Study background: For every donor, three CD4 naive, three CD4 memory, two CD8 naive and one CD8 memory plates were used.

General study points: Naive CD4 clonotype sharing across a few donors was around 5%.

This CDR3 has 16 amino acids. With 7 bases clipped from V and 5 bases from J, the junction kept 11 bases outside the gene matches. Germline loops: CDR1 MNHEY, CDR2 SMNVEV (reference sequence). CD8 cells regarded as naive lacked CD45RO, were positively chosen for CCR7, and omitted terminally differentiated effector memory CD45RA+ cells. For this clone: The antigen remains undetermined.

Clones were read by immunoSEQ multiplex PCR, and TCRdb kept only the in-frame ones, dropping some. The table has over 2,000,000 clones, about 94% seen once. The receptor's source is a man younger than 35 in good health. Some clones in this sample may be carry-over from other donors' samples. The chain uses TRBV27 and TRBJ2-1, with 10 bases aligning to TRBD1. The sequenced sample was naive CD8+ T cells from PBMCs. CDR3 bases: TGTGCCAGCATCCTAAGCTTAGGGACAGGGGACAATGAGCAGTTCTTC. Translated, it gives CASILSLGTGDNEQFF.